The 25 T cell receptor beta chains given below trace back to one sample, sequenced in a study of T cells after yellow fever vaccination. TCRdb recomputed calls from the 5' RACE reads with MiXCR, one row per CDR3 protein. The sample lists some 550,000 distinct CDR3 sequences; roughly a fifth were seen once. The starting material was PBMCs, obtained 15 days after the yellow fever booster vaccination. Receptors originate from a man aged 25-45 years who received the YFV17D yellow fever vaccine.

This clonotype occurred a few times. The chain joins TRBV12-3 or TRBV12-4 to TRBJ2-7; D is unresolved. V was shortened by 6 bases and J by 1 base, with 10 bases between the two germline ends. The CDR3 covers 13 residues. The CDR3 nucleotides are TGTGCCAGCAGCCGACAAGTGTCCTACGAGCAGTACTTC. Protein: CASSRQVSYEQYF.

Only a few counts were recorded for this clonotype. The chain joins TRBV6-5 to TRBJ2-7; the D gene is possibly TRBD2 (7 bases). The CDR3 runs to 16 residues. Germline CDR1 MNHEY, CDR2 SVGAGI. Trimming pared 0 bases from V and 2 bases from J, leaving 14 bases between. The CDR3 DNA reads as TGTGCCAGCAGTTACTCTTTCCGGGGGGCCACCTACGAGCAGTACTTC. This translates into CASSYSFRGATYEQYF.

The table lists this clonotype with a few counts. V and J are TRBV12-3 or TRBV12-4 and TRBJ2-2; TRBD2 matches 7 bases. V lost 2 bases, J lost 5 bases, and 5 bases stayed unmatched. This CDR3 comprises 15 residues. CDR3 in DNA: TGTGCCAGCAGTTTAATGGGAGGGGTAACCGGGGAGCTGTTTTTT. Its protein is CASSLMGGVTGELFF.

This clonotype was seen a few times. The chain is built from TRBV5-1 and TRBJ2-5; 9 bases fit TRBD1. V was clipped by 3 bases and J by 4 bases; unmatched bases: 7. The CDR3 is made up of 15 amino acids. From germline, CDR1 is SGHRS and CDR2 YFSETQ. The DNA for the CDR3 is TGCGCCAGCAGCTCAAACACAGGGGGCGGAGAGACCCAGTACTTC. Its translation: CASSSNTGGGETQYF.

This chain connects TRBV5-1 to TRBJ2-6, with TRBD1 matching 7 bases. This CDR3 spans 16 amino acids. Germline CDR1 and CDR2: SGHRS and YFSETQ. V lost 9 bases, J lost 1 base, and 10 bases stayed unmatched. CDR3 in amino acids: CATSGQPLSGANVLTF. In DNA, the CDR3 is TGCGCCACTTCGGGACAGCCGCTATCTGGGGCCAACGTCCTGACTTTC.

V is TRBV19 and J is TRBJ1-5; D not certain. The germline V and J ends were trimmed by 7 bases and 7 bases, with 14 bases remaining between them. Germline V gene sequence: CDR1 LNHDA, CDR2 SQIVND (reference sequence). This CDR3 region has 13 residues. DNA for the CDR3: TGTGCCAGTACTCCTAACCCCGGACAGCCCCAGCATTTT. Its protein product is CASTPNPGQPQHF.

The chain employs TRBV29-1 and TRBJ2-7; the D is unclear. The CDR3 has 11 residues. From germline, CDR1 is SQVTM and CDR2 ANQGSEA. V lost 6 bases to trimming and J lost 3 bases, with 9 bases between them. DNA for the CDR3: TGCAGCGTCATACTCATCTACGAGCAGTACTTC. This sequence encodes CSVILIYEQYF.

This clonotype was observed a handful of times. The chain couples TRBV5-4 to TRBJ1-2; D ambiguous. The CDR3 is made up of 13 amino acids. Between the trimmed V and J ends, which lost 1 base and 6 bases, there was a span of 10 bases. Germline V gene data show CDR1 as SGHNT and CDR2 as YYREEE (reference sequence). The CDR3 bases are TGTGCCAGCAGCTTGTTGGAAAAGGATGGCTACACCTTC. This sequence encodes CASSLLEKDGYTF.

Only a few counts were recorded for this clonotype. V gene TRBV20-1 combines with J gene TRBJ1-1; D call uncertain. V was cut by 3 bases and J by 0 bases, with 5 bases left in between. The CDR3 extends over 12 amino acids. Looked up from germline, CDR1 is DFQATT and CDR2 is SNEGSKA (reference sequence). The CDR3 DNA is TGCAGTGCTAGGATACTGAACACTGAAGCTTTCTTT. This translates into CSARILNTEAFF.

J is TRBJ2-1 and V is TRBV29-1, with 9 bases aligning to TRBD2. The CDR3 length is 14 residues. Germline V gene lookup returns CDR1 SQVTM and CDR2 ANQGSEA. V trimming: 6 bases; J trimming: 8 bases; junction bases outside the gene matches: 11. The DNA for the CDR3 is TGCAGCGTCCTGGGAGGCGGGAGGGCCGATGAGCAGTTCTTC. It codes for CSVLGGGRADEQFF.

A few counts support this clonotype. The chain recombines TRBV5-4 with TRBJ2-3; D not certain. Deletions cut 2 bases from V and 0 bases from J, with 10 bases between. The CDR3 sequence is 15 residues long. The germline V gene has CDR1 SGHNT and CDR2 YYREEE (reference sequence). The CDR3 coding sequence is TGTGCCAGCAGCTTAGGGCGCTCTAGCACAGATACGCAGTATTTT. Translated, it gives CASSLGRSSTDTQYF.

This chain connects TRBV10-3 to TRBJ1-5; D is undetermined. The CDR3 is made up of 13 amino acids. Deletions cut 3 bases from V and 3 bases from J, with 6 bases between. Germline lookup yields CDR1 ENHRY and CDR2 SYGVKD. The CDR3 bases are TGTGCCATCAGTGACGGACTCAATCAGCCCCAGCATTTT. It yields the protein CAISDGLNQPQHF.

This clonotype was picked up many times. The chain recombines TRBV4-1 with TRBJ2-1, with unresolved D. This CDR3 is built from 16 residues. The germline V gene has CDR1 MGHRA and CDR2 YSYEKL. Trimming left V 5 bases short and J 8 bases short, with 22 bases between. Here the CDR3 DNA reads TGCGCCAGCAGCACTTCTCGGGCTGCACGAGCCGATGAGCAGTTCTTC. Amino acid sequence: CASSTSRAARADEQFF.

In this sample, this clonotype turned up a few times. V usage is TRBV18 and J usage is TRBJ1-2; D ambiguous. CDR1 KGHSH and CDR2 LQKENI come from the germline V gene. Trimming pared 7 bases from V and 3 bases from J, leaving 18 bases between. The length of the CDR3 is 15 residues. For the CDR3, the DNA is TGTGCCAGCTTGCCCCGGACCCTAAAGGACTATGGCTACACCTTC. Protein product: CASLPRTLKDYGYTF.

The V and J genes are TRBV10-3 and TRBJ2-3; D is uncertain. Germline lookup yields CDR1 ENHRY and CDR2 SYGVKD. The CDR3 runs 11 residues. V lost 6 bases and J 3 bases, leaving 4 bases between the germline ends. The CDR3: CAISQTDTQYF. The CDR3, as DNA: TGTGCCATCAGCCAGACAGATACGCAGTATTTT.

This clonotype has only a few counts. This sequence joins TRBV20-1 and TRBJ2-1; D gene unclear. The length of the CDR3 is 12 residues. The germline V gene has CDR1 DFQATT and CDR2 SNEGSKA (reference sequence). The V and J ends lost 3 bases and 10 bases respectively, with 13 bases between them. CDR3 nucleotides: TGCAGTGCTAGTGACCTCGGGCGGGAGCAGTTCTTC. The encoded protein is CSASDLGREQFF.

The rearrangement uses TRBV6-4 and TRBJ1-1, with D unresolved. The CDR3 length is 15 residues. The V gene's germline CDR1 is MRHNA and CDR2 SNTAGT. V lost 6 bases and J lost 7, with 21 bases in between. Here the CDR3 reads CASREGLAATLEAFF. CDR3 sequence (DNA): TGTGCCAGCAGGGAGGGATTGGCTGCTACTCTTGAAGCTTTCTTT.

This clonotype was counted only a few times. V gene TRBV7-8 combines with J gene TRBJ2-5; D might be TRBD2 (6 bases). Trimming removed 1 base at V and 4 bases at J, with 19 bases between. The V gene's germline CDR1 is SGHVS and CDR2 FQNEAQ. The CDR3 runs to 17 residues. This CDR3 is CASSLEPGVGSGETQYF. CDR3 in DNA: TGTGCCAGCAGCTTAGAGCCGGGGGTCGGCTCTGGAGAGACCCAGTACTTC.

This clonotype appeared a few times. The chain couples TRBV2 to TRBJ2-2; D unclear. Germline assignment: CDR1 SNHLY and CDR2 FYNNEI. This CDR3 contains 15 residues. Between the trimmed V and J ends, which lost 9 bases and 2 bases, there was a span of 16 bases. CDR3 bases: TGTGCCAGTCAGTGGCAGAACCTTAACACCGGGGAGCTGTTTTTT. Amino acid sequence: CASQWQNLNTGELFF.

This rearrangement joins TRBV9 to TRBJ2-3; D is ambiguous. This CDR3 has 14 amino acids. Between the trimmed V and J ends, which lost 0 bases and 6 bases, there was a span of 11 bases. Germline V lookup: CDR1 SGDLS, CDR2 YYNGEE. The CDR3 coding sequence is TGTGCCAGCAGCGTAGGGGATGTAGGGGATACGCAGTATTTT. Translating it yields CASSVGDVGDTQYF. The full variable domain, its missing parts supplied by reference TRBV9 and TRBJ2-3, is DSGVTQTPKHLITATGQRVTLRCSPRSGDLSVYWYQQSLDQGLQFLIQYYNGEERAKGNILERFSAQQFPDLHSELNLSSLELGDSALYFCASSVGDVGDTQYFGPGTRLTVL.

This clonotype has more than one count but fewer than ten. This rearrangement joins TRBV6-6 to TRBJ1-2; tentative D call: TRBD1 (5 bases). Looked up from germline, CDR1 is MNHNY and CDR2 is SVGAGI (reference sequence). This CDR3 has 10 residues. Between the trimmed V and J ends, which lost 8 bases and 7 bases, there was a span of 8 bases. The CDR3 is CASYGGGYTF. In DNA, the CDR3 is TGTGCCAGCTATGGGGGTGGCTACACCTTC.

This clonotype has ten or more counts. This CDR3 is CASSSQGREQYF. The CDR3 DNA follows: TGTGCCAGCAGTTCCCAGGGACGCGAGCAGTACTTC. V and J are TRBV6-5 and TRBJ2-7, with D possibly being TRBD1 or TRBD2 (5 bases each). The CDR3 spans 12 residues. Germline V gives CDR1 MNHEY, CDR2 SVGAGI. V was shortened by 4 bases and J by 6 bases, with 10 bases between the two germline ends.

The rearrangement joins TRBV12-3 or TRBV12-4 to TRBJ1-1; TRBD1 is a possible D gene (6 bases). V lost 2 bases to trimming and J lost 5 bases, with 9 bases between them. The CDR3 runs 13 residues. CDR3 DNA sequence: TGTGCCAGCAGTTTAAACAGGGCTACTGAAGCTTTCTTT. This encodes CASSLNRATEAFF.

This clonotype was seen a handful of times. V gene TRBV25-1 combines with J gene TRBJ2-2, with TRBD2 matching over 8 bases. Germline V gives CDR1 MGHDK, CDR2 SYGVNS. The CDR3 length is 16 residues. With 8 bases clipped from V and 1 base from J, the junction kept 9 bases outside the gene matches. This CDR3 reads CASGTGTRMNTGELFF. For the CDR3, the DNA is TGTGCCAGCGGGACCGGGACTAGAATGAACACCGGGGAGCTGTTTTTT.

V is TRBV20-1 and J is TRBJ2-7; the D gene is possibly TRBD2 (6 bases). In germline, CDR1 is DFQATT, CDR2 SNEGSKA (reference sequence). The ends were cut back, 5 bases at V and 1 base at J, with 12 bases in the middle. The CDR3 sequence is 13 residues long. The CDR3 region is CSAARGRSYEQYF. The DNA for the CDR3 is TGCAGTGCTGCCCGGGGGAGGTCCTACGAGCAGTACTTC.